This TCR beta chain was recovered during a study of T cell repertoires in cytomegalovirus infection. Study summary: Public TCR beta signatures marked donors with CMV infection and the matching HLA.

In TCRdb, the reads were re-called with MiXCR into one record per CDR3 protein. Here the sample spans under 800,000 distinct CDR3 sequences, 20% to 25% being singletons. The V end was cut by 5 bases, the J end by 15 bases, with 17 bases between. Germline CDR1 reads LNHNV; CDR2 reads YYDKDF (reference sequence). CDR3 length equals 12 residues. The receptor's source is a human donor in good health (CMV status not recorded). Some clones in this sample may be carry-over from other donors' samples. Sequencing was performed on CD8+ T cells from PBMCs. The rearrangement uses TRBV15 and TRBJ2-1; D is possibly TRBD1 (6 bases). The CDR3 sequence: CATSEEGGRLFF. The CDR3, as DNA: TGTGCCACCAGCGAAGAAGGGGGACGGCTGTTCTTC. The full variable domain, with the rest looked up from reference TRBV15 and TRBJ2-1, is DAMVIQNPRYQVTQFGKPVTLSCSQTLNHNVMYWYQQKSSQAPKLLFHYYDKDFNNEADTPDNFQSRRPNTSFCFLDIRSPGLGDTAMYLCATSEEGGRLFFGPGTRLTVL.